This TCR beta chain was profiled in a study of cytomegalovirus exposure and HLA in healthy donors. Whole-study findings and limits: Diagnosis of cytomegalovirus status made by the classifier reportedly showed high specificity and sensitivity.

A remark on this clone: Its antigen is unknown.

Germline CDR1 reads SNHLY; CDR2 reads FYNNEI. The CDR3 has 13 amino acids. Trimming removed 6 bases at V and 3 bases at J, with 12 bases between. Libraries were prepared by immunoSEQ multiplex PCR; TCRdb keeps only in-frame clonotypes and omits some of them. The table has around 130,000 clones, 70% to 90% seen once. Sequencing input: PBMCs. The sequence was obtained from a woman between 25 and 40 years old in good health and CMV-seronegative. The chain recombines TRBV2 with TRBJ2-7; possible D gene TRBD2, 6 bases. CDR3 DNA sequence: TGTGCCAGCAGCTCGGGACTGATCTACGAGCAGTACTTC. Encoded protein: CASSSGLIYEQYF.